This TCR beta chain is from a study of vaccination and CD4 T cells after COVID-19. The study, taken as a whole, reports: The great majority, 304 of 307 vaccine-specific clones, proved spike mono-reactive in convalescent patients.

The treatment here: roughly 11-day PBMC culture with coronavirus spike peptide pools or control peptides (ViraFEST assay). Fresh IL-2 medium replaced half the culture medium on days 3 and 7. A remark on this clonotype: Its antigen is not known.

At the Johns Hopkins FTIC core, DNA taken from cultured CD4+ T cells was sequenced by way of the Oncomine TCR Beta short-read assay. MiXCR was run by TCRdb on the PCR reads, yielding one entry per CDR3 protein. The table records approximately 17,000 distinct CDR3 sequences, around 56% of them present only once. Per germline, CDR1 SQVTM and CDR2 ANQGSEA. V lost 3 bases to trimming and J lost 1 base, with 11 bases between them. The CDR3 sequence is 14 residues long. Specimen: CD4+ T cells from blood, cultured in vitro. The genes are TRBV29-1 and TRBJ2-3; tentatively, D is TRBD1 (5 bases). The sequence derives from a human donor who had recovered from COVID-19. CDR3 loop: CSVDKGLGTDTQYF. The CDR3, as DNA: TGCAGCGTTGACAAGGGGCTGGGCACAGATACGCAGTATTTT.